The entry below describes one TCR beta chain. The source of the sample is a study of blood T cell repertoires in COVID-19. About the study: Acute and convalescent COVID-19 specimens originated in the United States, Italy and Spain. Sources were T cells, B-cell-depleted T cells, or PBMCs; the material itself was cDNA or gDNA.

This CDR3 region has 16 residues. Germline values: CDR1 LNHDA, CDR2 SQIVND (reference sequence). The trim removed 7 bases at V and 7 bases at J, leaving 14 bases unmatched. Original processing notes: Amplification of reference gene primers provided the estimated nucleated cell counts. Repertoires were generated with immunoSEQ multiplex PCR, while TCRdb's copy carries only in-frame clones and drops some. V, J and clone size were drawn from that table, and D and trimming were deduced from the DNA. This sample has about 85,000 clones; about 90% occur once, and the top ten carry 4.3%. The clonotype was recovered from a woman at least 80 years old with active or convalescent COVID-19. V is TRBV19 and J is TRBJ2-2; TRBD1 matches at 8 bases. Sequenced material: peripheral blood. In nucleotides, the CDR3 is TGTGCCAGTAACTCGAACCAGGGGGCGATCTTCGGGGAGCTGTTTTTT. It encodes CASNSNQGAIFGELFF.